The present T cell receptor beta chain was sequenced within a study of cytotoxic CD8 clonotypes in ibrutinib-treated CLL (dated by TCRdb to the early 2020s). Context from the whole study: The cohort was composed of around twelve relapsed/refractory and about 16 treatment-naive patients; IGHV unmutated status was identified in some 17 patients. Responses were partial in roughly 24 patients and complete in 2; after median around 68 months follow-up, some 15 stayed in remission and 12 progressed. Response samples were obtained after a median of approximately eleven months of treatment, with a range of about 6 to 36 months. On average, each sample had about 250,000 productive templates and 100,000 or so productive rearrangements. Longitudinal samples were available for about 30% of the roughly 86 trial participants. Cryopreserved peripheral blood mononuclear cells were obtained prior to treatment, at the time of response, and at either disease progression or sustained remission. Patients were still on ibrutinib when every remission and progressive disease sample was collected. The research as a whole found: At ibrutinib response clonality went up, during sustained remission it held steady, and at progression it dropped back toward baseline. Sampling times were not matched between patients in sustained remission and patients whose disease was progressing, and lymph node repertoires were not examined. Public clonotypes were rare and either contracted or stayed stable during treatment, and the rise in clonality at ibrutinib response reflected the expansion of private clonotypes. At baseline, clonality was higher than in age-matched healthy donors and showed a strong correlation with circulating CD8+ T-cell counts.

What this sample's time point label stands for: approximately 25 months on ibrutinib. For TCR beta library preparation, 1.5 to 2.5 micrograms of genomic DNA were extracted from the cryopreserved PBMCs. Longitudinal blood samples from CLL patients on ibrutinib monotherapy were analyzed using high-throughput TCR beta sequencing. The patients took part in an open-label, single-center phase 2 trial of ibrutinib monotherapy. For this clone: Its antigen is currently not known. There are no base qualities to consult, and no much larger clone falls within one base.

A MiSeq instrument was used for deep resolution sequencing, which targeted depths ranging from 1 in 1 million up to 1 in 200,000 T cells, with coverage averaging 10x for each clonotype. The immunoSEQ hsTCRB Kit was used to generate the TCR beta libraries. The study's own analysis went as follows. Data were analyzed with ImmunoSEQ Data Assistant and ImmunoSEQ Analyzer, with V, D and J genes assigned per IMGT definitions. Clonality, which ranges from 0 to 1, was calculated by subtracting the normalized Shannon entropy of productive rearrangement frequencies from one. Public clonotype analysis was restricted to overrepresented clonotypes comprising at least 0.05% of each patient's repertoire. Some 14 age-matched healthy donor repertoires from immuneACCESS served as clonality controls. This immuneACCESS table, as held by TCRdb, lists in-frame sequences with V and J called but not all clones. Of the missing ones, under half trace to an unresolved V gene in checked studies; the others have no known cause. V and J calls and clone size are copied from that table; D and trimming were computed from the DNA. A total of some 200,000 clones appear in this sample, around three quarters of them only once. About an eighth of the sample belongs to the ten largest clones.

Spanning cysteine to phenylalanine, the CDR3 consists of 15 amino acids. Only CDR3 DNA is held: 45 bases, read in frame from base 1. The germline V gene (reference sequence) provides CDR1 MNHEY and CDR2 SMNVEV. Trimming at the junction amounts to 1 base on V and 2 bases on J, and the germline ends lie 12 bases apart. The receptor comes from a human donor with chronic lymphocytic leukemia. The receptor chain draws on TRBV27 and TRBJ2-7, with the D gene call left open. The material sequenced was PBMCs, taken after 24 months of ibrutinib treatment. The CDR3 reads as follows: CASSLFPRLTYEQYF. The nucleotide sequence reads TGTGCCAGCAGTTTATTTCCCAGGCTCACCTACGAGCAGTACTTC.